Below, 18 T cell receptor beta chains from the same sample are listed, as sequenced in a study of cytomegalovirus exposure and HLA in healthy donors. PCR was performed using 60 Vbeta and 13 Jbeta primers. The protocol was immunoSEQ multiplex PCR, while the TCRdb copy is restricted to in-frame clones and leaves out a portion. This sample has some 130,000 clones; 70% to 85% occur once, and the top ten carry 2% to 3%. Sample: PBMCs. The receptors were sampled from a man aged 50 or older in good health and CMV-seronegative.

The chain is built from TRBV11-2 and TRBJ1-1, with unresolved D. CDR1 and CDR2 from the germline V gene are SGHAT and FQNNGV. The CDR3 spans 13 residues. V was cut by 5 bases and J by 4 bases, with 11 bases left in between. Here the CDR3 reads CASSEGWGTEAFF. The CDR3 region has the DNA TGTGCCAGCAGCGAGGGTTGGGGCACTGAAGCTTTCTTT.

The V and J genes are TRBV7-2 and TRBJ1-2; TRBD1 aligns across 9 bases. Unmatched junction bases numbered 11, after V lost 5 bases and J lost 4 bases. Germline V gives CDR1 SGHTA, CDR2 FQGNSA. The CDR3 totals 16 residues. The CDR3 DNA reads as TGTGCCAGCAGCCTAACTTTACAGGGGGCCGCCTATGGCTACACCTTC. It translates to CASSLTLQGAAYGYTF.

The genes are TRBV18 and TRBJ2-1; 8 bases align to TRBD2. Germline values: CDR1 KGHSH, CDR2 LQKENI. The J segment lost 8 bases and the V segment lost 3 bases, leaving 6 bases of the junction unmatched. The CDR3 runs 14 residues. Here the CDR3 reads CASSPTGGPDEQFF. In nucleotides, the CDR3 is TGTGCCAGCTCACCGACGGGGGGGCCCGATGAGCAGTTCTTC.

V usage is TRBV7-9 and J usage is TRBJ1-5; D call uncertain. With 5 bases removed from V and 6 bases from J, the gap between germline ends came to 14 bases. CDR3 length: 14 residues. CDR1 is SEHNR, CDR2 FQNEAQ, per germline (reference sequence). CDR3 sequence (DNA): TGTGCCAGCAGCGCCATGTCTCCCGGTCAGCCCCAGCATTTT. It codes for CASSAMSPGQPQHF.

V is TRBV19 and J is TRBJ1-1; the match to TRBD1 covers 12 bases. There are 17 residues in the CDR3. Germline V gene sequence: CDR1 LNHDA, CDR2 SQIVND (reference sequence). V lost 6 bases, J lost 5 bases, and 13 bases stayed unmatched. The CDR3, as DNA: TGTGCCAGTAGGTCCCTTGGGGACAGGGGGCCGGGAACTGAAGCTTTCTTT. It encodes CASRSLGDRGPGTEAFF.

The V call is TRBV6-5, the J call TRBJ1-2, with a tentative D call TRBD1 (5 bases). CDR1 and CDR2 from the germline V gene are MNHEY and SVGAGI. This CDR3 is built from 13 residues. Between the trimmed V and J ends, which lost 5 bases and 8 bases, there was a span of 15 bases. The CDR3 bases are TGTGCCAGCAGTCCGGTCGGGGGGGACGGCTACACCTTC. It yields the protein CASSPVGGDGYTF.

The rearrangement links TRBV6-5 to TRBJ2-7; the match to TRBD1 covers 7 bases. Germline assignment: CDR1 MNHEY and CDR2 SVGAGI. Losses at the gene ends were 8 bases for V and 3 bases for J; bases not matched to a gene: 4. The CDR3 is 12 amino acids. The CDR3 DNA follows: TGTGCCAGCGGTGGGGACAGCTACGAGCAGTACTTC. Its translation: CASGGDSYEQYF.

V and J are TRBV19 and TRBJ2-3; the match to TRBD2 covers 7 bases. CDR3 length: 19 residues. J lost 5 bases, V lost 4 bases, and 21 bases had no gene match. The germline V gene has CDR1 LNHDA and CDR2 SQIVND (reference sequence). The CDR3 protein is CASSTRMPRQTQRGDTQYF. CDR3 DNA sequence: TGTGCCAGTAGTACCAGGATGCCCCGACAGACCCAGCGGGGAGATACGCAGTATTTT.

This rearrangement joins TRBV14 to TRBJ2-7, with TRBD1 matching over 7 bases. J gave up 7 bases and V 7 bases, and 10 bases lay outside the gene matches. This CDR3 contains 13 residues. Germline values: CDR1 SGHDN, CDR2 FVKESK. The DNA of the CDR3 is TGTGCCAGCACCCTAAATTTACAGGGGGAGCAGTACTTC. Translating gives CASTLNLQGEQYF.

V usage is TRBV9 and J usage is TRBJ2-1, with 11 positions matching TRBD2. Germline V CDR1 and CDR2: SGDLS, YYNGEE. The CDR3 is 16 amino acids. With 1 base clipped from V and 7 bases from J, the junction kept 7 bases outside the gene matches. The DNA of the CDR3 is TGTGCCAGCAGCGTACAGTCTAGCGGGGGGCGGAATGAGCAGTTCTTC. It codes for CASSVQSSGGRNEQFF.

V gene TRBV28 combines with J gene TRBJ2-2; 10 bases fit TRBD2. Germline V gene lookup returns CDR1 MDHEN and CDR2 SYDVKM. The ends lost 4 bases at V and 1 base at J; junction bases unmatched: 3. The CDR3 contains 16 residues. For the CDR3, the DNA is TGTGCCAGCAGTTATCGACTAGCGGGGAACACCGGGGAGCTGTTTTTT. Its translation: CASSYRLAGNTGELFF. Complete variable domain (other parts from reference TRBV28 and TRBJ2-2): DVKVTQSSRYLVKRTGEKVFLECVQDMDHENMFWYRQDPGLGLRLIYFSYDVKMKEKGDIPEGYSVSREKKERFSLILESASTNQTSMYLCASSYRLAGNTGELFFGEGSRLTVL.

The chain recombines TRBV5-4 with TRBJ2-2; D is ambiguous. The ends were cut back, 3 bases at V and 7 bases at J, with 4 bases in the middle. The CDR3 covers 11 residues. Germline CDR1 is SGHNT and CDR2 is YYREEE (reference sequence). The CDR3 protein is CASSWLGELFF. CDR3 DNA: TGTGCCAGCAGCTGGCTCGGGGAGCTGTTTTTT. Combining the CDR3 with reference TRBV5-4 and TRBJ2-2 gives the whole variable domain ETGVTQSPTHLIKTRGQQVTLRCSSQSGHNTVSWYQQALGQGPQFIFQYYREEENGRGNFPPRFSGLQFPNYSSELNVNALELDDSALYLCASSWLGELFFGEGSRLTVL.

This chain links TRBV7-3 with TRBJ2-6, with 7 positions matching TRBD1. The V gene end was trimmed by 4 bases and the J gene end by 4 bases; junction bases not matched to a gene: 7. Germline-derived CDR1 and CDR2 are SGHTA and FQGTGA. The CDR3 has 16 residues. The chain's CDR3 is CASSSQRGLGANVLTF. The CDR3 bases are TGTGCCAGCAGCTCCCAGAGGGGGCTAGGGGCCAACGTCCTGACTTTC.

This sequence joins TRBV16 and TRBJ1-3; TRBD1 matches at 7 bases. Germline CDR1 and CDR2: KGHSY and FQNENV. The ends lost 3 bases at V and 0 bases at J; junction bases unmatched: 8. The CDR3 runs 17 residues. This CDR3 is CASSQETGNPSGNTIYF. The DNA of the CDR3 is TGTGCCAGCAGCCAGGAGACAGGGAACCCCTCTGGAAACACCATATATTTT.

The chain employs TRBV18 and TRBJ2-7; D is perhaps TRBD1 (6 bases). This CDR3 spans 16 amino acids. Trimming removed 0 bases at V and 3 bases at J, with 15 bases between. Germline V lookup: CDR1 KGHSH, CDR2 LQKENI. CDR3: CASSPPGSARGYEQYF. CDR3 bases: TGTGCCAGCTCACCACCCGGCAGTGCCAGGGGCTACGAGCAGTACTTC. Variable domain in full (rest from reference TRBV18 and TRBJ2-7): NAGVMQNPRHLVRRRGQEARLRCSPMKGHSHVYWYRQLPEEGLKFMVYLQKENIIDESGMPKERFSAEFPKEGPSILRIQQVVRGDSAAYFCASSPPGSARGYEQYFGPGTRLTVT.

The V call is TRBV15, the J call TRBJ1-2, with TRBD1 matching 7 bases. Germline V gene data show CDR1 as LNHNV and CDR2 as YYDKDF (reference sequence). This CDR3 region has 15 residues. With V trimmed by 0 bases and J by 5 bases, 6 bases remained unmatched. This CDR3 reads CATSREEGALYGYTF. Written as DNA, the CDR3 is TGTGCCACCAGCAGAGAGGAGGGGGCCCTATATGGCTACACCTTC. Based on the CDR3 plus reference TRBV15 and TRBJ1-2, the full variable domain is DAMVIQNPRYQVTQFGKPVTLSCSQTLNHNVMYWYQQKSSQAPKLLFHYYDKDFNNEADTPDNFQSRRPNTSFCFLDIRSPGLGDTAMYLCATSREEGALYGYTFGSGTRLTVV.

The chain has TRBV18 and TRBJ1-4; unclear D gene. The CDR3 runs 13 residues. Germline V gives CDR1 KGHSH, CDR2 LQKENI. V lost 3 bases to trimming and J lost 3 bases, with 5 bases between them. The CDR3 bases are TGTGCCAGCTCACCGCCGGCTAATGAAAAACTGTTTTTT. Residues: CASSPPANEKLFF. Variable domain in full (rest from reference TRBV18 and TRBJ1-4): NAGVMQNPRHLVRRRGQEARLRCSPMKGHSHVYWYRQLPEEGLKFMVYLQKENIIDESGMPKERFSAEFPKEGPSILRIQQVVRGDSAAYFCASSPPANEKLFFGSGTQLSVL.

This chain links TRBV9 with TRBJ1-1, with TRBD1 as a possible D gene (6 bases). This CDR3 has 15 residues. Trimming removed 0 bases from V and 7 bases from J, with 16 bases in between. From germline, CDR1 is SGDLS and CDR2 YYNGEE. The CDR3 DNA follows: TGTGCCAGCAGCGTAGAAGGACAGACGCTCAGTGAAGCTTTCTTT. As protein: CASSVEGQTLSEAFF.